These 24 T cell receptor beta chains originate from one sample sequenced in a study of PD-L1 blockade in urothelial cancer (dated by TCRdb to about 2017). Libraries were prepared through the immunoSEQ multiplex PCR assay. TCRdb's version of the immuneACCESS table is confined to in-frame rearrangements and falls short of the full clone set. An unresolved V gene accounts for under half of the shortfall where checked; the remainder is of unknown origin. The sample table contains about 55,000 clones; only one count was recorded for approximately 72% of them. The top ten constitute 3.5% to 4.5% of the sample. The sample's time point, from its label and the paper: pretreatment peripheral blood. The sequencing used PBMCs, collected around atezolizumab (anti-PD-L1) treatment. The receptor set was obtained from a man between 65 and 85 years old with urothelial cancer.

Sample share makes this clone medium-sized. The chain recombines TRBV12-5 with TRBJ1-1; 8 nucleotides agree with TRBD1. Germline V CDR1 and CDR2: LGHNT, FRNRAP. The CDR3 covers 16 residues. The junction had 7 bases not matched to a gene; V was cut back by 4 bases and J by 0 bases. The CDR3 nucleotides are TGTGCTAGTGGTTCACGACAGGGGTCCTTGAACACTGAAGCTTTCTTT. The encoded protein is CASGSRQGSLNTEAFF.

The chain joins TRBV11-3 to TRBJ2-2; a weak D match, TRBD2 (6 bases). The V end lost 4 bases, the J end lost 1 base, and 10 bases lay between the germline ends. CDR1 and CDR2 (germline): SGHNT, YENEEA. The CDR3 sequence is 15 residues long. CDR3 in amino acids: CASSSGLMNTGELFF. CDR3 nucleotides: TGTGCCAGCAGCTCGGGACTGATGAACACCGGGGAGCTGTTTTTT.

The V and J genes are TRBV5-1 and TRBJ1-2, with TRBD1 as a possible D gene (5 bases). CDR1 and CDR2 (germline): SGHRS, YFSETQ. The CDR3 runs to 13 residues. V gave up 0 bases and J gave up 10 bases, with 13 bases separating them. CDR3 sequence: CASSLAGGEYYTF. The CDR3 DNA sequence: TGCGCCAGCAGCTTGGCCGGGGGGGAATACTACACCTTC.

CDR3 in amino acids: CASSSSRGVLNTEAFF. CDR3 sequence (DNA): TGTGCCAGCAGCTCAAGCCGGGGAGTCTTGAACACTGAAGCTTTCTTT. The V and J genes are TRBV7-6 and TRBJ1-1; no reliable D call. With 4 bases removed from V and 0 bases from J, the gap between germline ends came to 15 bases. Germline CDR1 is SGHVS and CDR2 is FNYEAQ. CDR3 length: 16 amino acids. The full variable domain, completed using reference TRBV7-6 and TRBJ1-1, is GAGVSQSPRYKVTKRGQDVALRCDPISGHVSLYWYRQALGQGPEFLTYFNYEAQQDKSGLPNDRFSAERPEGSISTLTIQRTEQRDSAMYRCASSSSRGVLNTEAFFGQGTRLTVV.

This clone was observed a few times. The chain uses TRBV5-4 and TRBJ2-1; D perhaps matches TRBD2 (7 bases). The length of the CDR3 is 16 residues. The V end lost 4 bases, the J end lost 9 bases, and 23 bases lay between the germline ends. CDR1 and CDR2 (germline): SGHNT, YYREEE (reference sequence). In DNA, the CDR3 is TGTGCCAGCAGCCCCGACGGGGGGCTAGGGGTTGGTGAGCAGTTCTTC. Encoded protein: CASSPDGGLGVGEQFF.

CDR3 sequence (DNA): TGTGCCAGCAGCTTGGAAAGGACGGACGGGGACACCATATATTTT. It codes for CASSLERTDGDTIYF. The gene calls are TRBV5-4 and TRBJ1-3; D not certain. V dropped 0 bases and J dropped 8 bases, with 15 bases sitting between them. The germline gives CDR1 SGHNT, CDR2 YYREEE (reference sequence). The CDR3 length is 15 residues.

This chain links TRBV2 with TRBJ2-7; the match to TRBD1 covers 8 bases. Trimming cost V 1 base and J 3 bases; bases outside gene matches: 14. In germline, CDR1 is SNHLY, CDR2 FYNNEI. This CDR3 spans 18 amino acids. The chain's CDR3 is CASSEVLGSGGKVYEQYF. CDR3 nucleotides: TGTGCCAGCAGTGAAGTTTTAGGCTCAGGGGGCAAGGTCTACGAGCAGTACTTC.

This clone was found many times. The rearrangement joins TRBV7-6 to TRBJ2-7, with 9 bases identical to TRBD1. This CDR3 has 14 amino acids. V dropped 4 bases and J dropped 1; count of bases not matched to a gene: 2. CDR1 is SGHVS, CDR2 FNYEAQ, per germline. The CDR3 coding sequence is TGTGCCAGCAGCTCCGGGACAGGGTCCTACGAGCAGTACTTC. This codes for CASSSGTGSYEQYF.

This clone is a singleton in its sample. In DNA, the CDR3 is TGTGCCAGCAGCCCGGGGCGGGAGAAGTACAATGAGCAGTTCTTC. Encoded protein: CASSPGREKYNEQFF. The chain joins TRBV5-4 to TRBJ2-1; 7 nucleotides align to TRBD2. V lost 4 bases to trimming and J lost 4 bases; unmatched junction nucleotides: 8. The CDR3 sequence is 15 residues long. Germline V gives CDR1 SGHNT, CDR2 YYREEE (reference sequence).

This sequence joins TRBV6-5 and TRBJ2-1, with no clear D. Germline V gives CDR1 MNHEY, CDR2 SVGAGI. Trimming left V 2 bases short and J 1 base short, with 9 bases between. The CDR3 extends over 15 amino acids. The CDR3 DNA sequence: TGTGCCAGCAGTTACCGGCAGGCGTCCTACAATGAGCAGTTCTTC. Protein sequence: CASSYRQASYNEQFF.

J is TRBJ2-1 and V is TRBV19; 8 positions match TRBD1. This CDR3 has 17 residues. V was clipped by 0 bases and J by 0 bases; unmatched bases: 4. Germline lookup yields CDR1 LNHDA and CDR2 SQIVND (reference sequence). CDR3: CASSIEATGGSYNEQFF. CDR3 bases: TGTGCCAGTAGTATAGAGGCTACAGGGGGCTCCTACAATGAGCAGTTCTTC.

The genes are TRBV7-6 and TRBJ1-1; D is undetermined. CDR1 and CDR2 from the germline V gene are SGHVS and FNYEAQ. This CDR3 spans 13 amino acids. The V end lost 5 bases, the J end lost 2 bases, and 9 bases lay between the germline ends. The CDR3 DNA reads as TGTGCCAGCAGCAAACAGCCTAACACTGAAGCTTTCTTT. Its protein product is CASSKQPNTEAFF.

This clone occurred once. The gene calls are TRBV11-1 and TRBJ2-3, with a weak D call TRBD1 (6 bases). Germline V gene lookup returns CDR1 SGHAT and CDR2 FQDESV (reference sequence). The CDR3 extends over 14 amino acids. V lost 2 bases and J 4 bases, leaving 10 bases between the germline ends. This CDR3 reads CASSLKGGPDTQYF. Written as DNA, the CDR3 is TGTGCCAGCAGCTTAAAAGGGGGACCAGATACGCAGTATTTT.

The rearrangement uses TRBV19 and TRBJ2-3; 10 bases are shared with TRBD2. V lost 5 bases and J lost 3; bases outside the gene matches: 11. The CDR3 extends over 17 amino acids. Germline CDR1 is LNHDA and CDR2 is SQIVND (reference sequence). CDR3 in DNA: TGTGCCAGTAGTCCCCGGTCTAGCGGGGGTAGGACAGATACGCAGTATTTT. Amino acid sequence: CASSPRSSGGRTDTQYF.

Only a few counts were recorded for this clone. The chain uses TRBV4-2 and TRBJ1-6; D possibly corresponds to TRBD1 (6 bases). CDR3 length: 18 residues. Germline V gives CDR1 LGHNA, CDR2 YNFKEQ. Trimming removed 0 bases at V and 6 bases at J, with 18 bases between. CDR3 amino acids: CASSQDRQGYLGNSPLHF. In nucleotides, the CDR3 is TGTGCCAGCAGCCAAGATCGGCAGGGGTACCTTGGTAATTCACCCCTCCACTTT.

V gene TRBV20-1 combines with J gene TRBJ2-2, with D unresolved. The CDR3 is 11 residues long. V lost 6 bases and J lost 5, with 7 bases in between. The germline V gene has CDR1 DFQATT and CDR2 SNEGSKA (reference sequence). CDR3 sequence: CSAYRTGELFF. For the CDR3, the DNA is TGCAGTGCCTACAGAACCGGGGAGCTGTTTTTT.

CDR3 nucleotides: TGTGCCAGCATACGGACAGGGGGCTACGAGCAGTACTTC. It translates to CASIRTGGYEQYF. The V and J genes are TRBV28 and TRBJ2-7, with TRBD1 identical over 10 bases. Germline V gene data show CDR1 as MDHEN and CDR2 as SYDVKM. CDR3 length: 13 amino acids. V dropped 7 bases and J dropped 3; count of bases not matched to a gene: 3.

Concerning this clone itself: The sample holds other DNA sequences that translate to the same CDR3. The chain recombines TRBV18 with TRBJ2-5; tentatively, D is TRBD1 (6 bases). Germline V lookup: CDR1 KGHSH, CDR2 LQKENI. The V end lost 2 bases, the J end lost 5 bases, and 9 bases lay between the germline ends. This CDR3 contains 13 residues. Here the CDR3 DNA reads TGTGCCAGCTCACCAGGGGGCGGGGAGACCCAGTACTTC. Translation gives CASSPGGGETQYF.

This clone appeared a few times. The chain has TRBV21-1 and TRBJ1-1; the table's D call, TRBD1, was not checked against the DNA. TRBV21-1 counts as a pseudogene. The length of the CDR3 is 19 residues. The CDR3 sequence is CASSKDSDRGGWRDTEAFF. For the CDR3, the DNA is TGTGCCAGCAGCAAAGATTCTGACAGGGGCGGGTGGAGAGACACTGAAGCTTTCTTT.

The CDR3 bases are TGTGCCAGCAGCTTACAGGGGGGCCCGGACACTGAAGCTTTCTTT. Its translation: CASSLQGGPDTEAFF. The J gene is TRBJ1-1, the V gene TRBV7-2, with 7 bases aligning to TRBD1. From germline, CDR1 is SGHTA and CDR2 FQGNSA. V lost 2 bases, J lost 3 bases, and 6 bases stayed unmatched. The CDR3 spans 15 residues. The full variable domain, in which reference TRBV7-2 and TRBJ1-1 provide the parts outside the CDR3, is GAGVSQSPSNKVTEKGKDVELRCDPISGHTALYWYRQSLGQGLEFLIYFQGNSAPDKSGLPSDRFSAERTGGSVSTLTIQRTQQEDSAVYLCASSLQGGPDTEAFFGQGTRLTVV.

The gene calls are TRBV5-1 and TRBJ2-3; 10 bases map to TRBD2. The CDR3 contains 14 residues. The V and J ends lost 10 bases and 5 bases, in that order; junction bases with no gene match: 10. The germline CDR1 and CDR2 sequences are SGHRS and YFSETQ. This CDR3 reads CASTASGSRDTQYF. The DNA of the CDR3 is TGCGCCTCCACGGCTAGCGGGAGTAGAGATACGCAGTATTTT.

The chain carries TRBV18 and TRBJ1-2; TRBD1 might be the D (5 bases). Germline lookup yields CDR1 KGHSH and CDR2 LQKENI. Trimming pared 4 bases from V and 6 bases from J, leaving 9 bases between. The CDR3 runs to 12 residues. The chain's CDR3 is CASSQTDNGYTF. CDR3 bases: TGTGCCAGCTCACAGACAGATAATGGCTACACCTTC.

The chain links TRBV28 to TRBJ1-3; D gene ambiguous. The CDR3 extends over 13 amino acids. Germline V gene lookup returns CDR1 MDHEN and CDR2 SYDVKM. V lost 2 bases and J 5 bases, leaving 7 bases between the germline ends. The CDR3 protein is CASSLAPRNTIYF. For the CDR3, the DNA is TGTGCCAGCAGTTTAGCGCCACGAAACACCATATATTTT.

The V call is TRBV30, the J call TRBJ2-6; D perhaps matches TRBD1 (5 bases). This CDR3 is built from 14 residues. The V end was cut by 8 bases, the J end by 0 bases, with 11 bases between. Germline-derived CDR1 and CDR2 are GTSNPN and SVGIG (reference sequence). CDR3 bases: TGTGCCCAGGGCTATATCTCTGGGGCCAACGTCCTGACTTTC. It encodes CAQGYISGANVLTF.